One sample yielded the 32 T cell receptor beta chains listed below, sequenced in a study of shared clonotypes between healthy human individuals. Only in-frame clones appear in the TCRdb table, and some are missing; sequencing was by immunoSEQ multiplex PCR. The sample shows 800,000 to 1,200,000 clones, 75% to 85% of them seen only once. The sequencing sample was made of memory CD4+ T cells from PBMCs. Subset reported: CD45RA-negative fraction. All receptors derive from a man younger than 35 in good health. Some clones in this sample may be carry-over from other donors' samples.

V is TRBV6-6 and J is TRBJ2-7; a possible D gene is TRBD2 (6 bases). The CDR3 contains 14 residues. Germline assignment: CDR1 MNHNY and CDR2 SVGAGI (reference sequence). V was cut by 2 bases and J by 5 bases, with 13 bases left in between. As DNA, the CDR3 is TGTGCCAGCAGTTACGGGGGGTCGAGGGACGAGCAGTACTTC. Its translation: CASSYGGSRDEQYF.

The chain employs TRBV6-1 and TRBJ2-1; 8 bases are shared with TRBD2. The germline V gene has CDR1 MNHNS and CDR2 SASEGT. This CDR3 has 13 residues. With 6 bases clipped from V and 6 bases from J, the junction kept 4 bases outside the gene matches. The CDR3 DNA reads TGTGCCAGCAGGGTCGGGACTAGCAATGAGCAGTTCTTC. Translating gives CASRVGTSNEQFF.

V gene TRBV5-6 combines with J gene TRBJ1-5; a weak D match, TRBD1 (5 bases). This CDR3 has 14 residues. Germline V gives CDR1 SGHDT, CDR2 YYEEEE. Trimming took 4 bases from V and 7 from J, leaving 15 bases between them. For the CDR3, the DNA is TGTGCCAGCAGCCTGGGACTTGGGTGGCAGCCCCAGCATTTT. Translation gives CASSLGLGWQPQHF.

The chain has TRBV6-6 and TRBJ1-2; possible D gene TRBD1, 5 bases. This CDR3 spans 13 amino acids. Trimming removed 8 bases from V and 8 bases from J, with 18 bases in between. Germline-derived CDR1 and CDR2 are MNHNY and SVGAGI (reference sequence). CDR3 sequence: CASWGYWPGGYTF. The CDR3 region has the DNA TGTGCCAGCTGGGGCTACTGGCCGGGGGGCTACACCTTC.

The chain couples TRBV27 to TRBJ2-5, with TRBD1 identical over 11 bases. This CDR3 is 15 amino acids long. Trimming took 6 bases from V and 4 from J; bases not matched to a gene: 7. In germline, CDR1 is MNHEY, CDR2 SMNVEV (reference sequence). The CDR3 is CASSDPGTGGETQYF. DNA of the CDR3: TGTGCCAGCAGCGACCCCGGGACAGGGGGAGAGACCCAGTACTTC.

Regarding this clone: A much larger clone sits a single nucleotide away, making a read error possible. The chain recombines TRBV28 with TRBJ2-3; D not certain. Trimming removed 5 bases at V and 2 bases at J, with 5 bases between. CDR1 and CDR2 from the germline V gene are MDHEN and SYDVKM. The CDR3 has 12 residues. CDR3 nucleotide sequence: TGTGCCAGCAGTACCAACACAGATACGCAGTATTTT. It encodes CASSTNTDTQYF.

The table lists this clone with a few counts. This CDR3 is also generated by other DNA sequences in the sample. V and J are TRBV20-1 and TRBJ2-7; D call uncertain. The CDR3 is 10 residues long. Trimming stripped 6 bases from V and 1 base from J, with 4 bases between. In germline, CDR1 is DFQATT, CDR2 SNEGSKA (reference sequence). The chain's CDR3 is CSAGSYEQYF. DNA for the CDR3: TGCAGTGCCGGGTCCTACGAGCAGTACTTC.

The chain has TRBV10-2 and TRBJ2-5; D is perhaps TRBD1 (6 bases). Germline V lookup: CDR1 WSHSY, CDR2 SAAADI. With 5 bases removed from V and 2 bases from J, the gap between germline ends came to 12 bases. The CDR3 is made up of 14 amino acids. This CDR3 reads CASSLQGGQETQYF. CDR3 DNA sequence: TGCGCCAGCAGTCTACAGGGTGGGCAAGAGACCCAGTACTTC.

The rearrangement uses TRBV11-2 and TRBJ2-7; 8 positions agree with TRBD2. Germline V gives CDR1 SGHAT, CDR2 FQNNGV. The J segment lost 1 base and the V segment lost 5 bases, leaving 10 bases of the junction unmatched. The length of the CDR3 is 16 residues. CDR3 residues: CASSRTLAGGSYEQYF. For the CDR3, the DNA is TGTGCCAGCAGCCGGACGTTGGCGGGAGGATCCTACGAGCAGTACTTC.

The chain couples TRBV2 to TRBJ2-1; D is uncertain. CDR3 length equals 14 residues. V lost 7 bases to trimming and J lost 0 bases, with 10 bases between them. CDR1 is SNHLY, CDR2 FYNNEI, per germline. The CDR3 bases are TGTGCCAGCACCCCTTTGAGCTCCTACAATGAGCAGTTCTTC. Encoded protein: CASTPLSSYNEQFF.

The chain recombines TRBV18 with TRBJ1-2; D is perhaps TRBD1 (5 bases). CDR1 and CDR2 from the germline V gene are KGHSH and LQKENI. The CDR3 extends over 15 amino acids. V was shortened by 5 bases and J by 3 bases, with 16 bases between the two germline ends. CDR3 DNA sequence: TGTGCCAGCTCAGTAACCCGGGGACCGGACTATGGCTACACCTTC. This translates into CASSVTRGPDYGYTF.

V and J are TRBV7-3 and TRBJ1-3, with D possibly TRBD1 on 5 matching bases. V lost 3 bases, J lost 4 bases, and 10 bases lay in between. The CDR3 is made up of 14 amino acids. CDR1 and CDR2 from the germline V gene are SGHTA and FQGTGA. CDR3 DNA: TGTGCCAGCAGCTTGGGGGGTTACGGAAACACCATATATTTT. The encoded protein is CASSLGGYGNTIYF.

The table lists this clone with a count of one. The chain uses TRBV7-3 and TRBJ2-5, with TRBD2 matching 8 bases. V shed 5 bases and J 5 bases; nucleotides not matched to a gene: 10. Germline loops: CDR1 SGHTA, CDR2 FQGTGA. The CDR3 extends over 15 amino acids. Here the CDR3 reads CASSATSGSWETQYF. The CDR3 bases are TGTGCCAGCAGCGCGACGAGCGGGAGCTGGGAGACCCAGTACTTC. Drawing the rest from reference TRBV7-3 and TRBJ2-5, the complete variable domain is GAGVSQTPSNKVTEKGKYVELRCDPISGHTALYWYRQSLGQGPEFLIYFQGTGAADDSGLPNDRFFAVRPEGSVSTLKIQRTERGDSAVYLCASSATSGSWETQYFGPGTRLLVL.

The rearrangement links TRBV5-1 to TRBJ2-5, with D possibly matching TRBD1 (5 bases). Per the germline V gene, CDR1 is SGHRS and CDR2 is YFSETQ. This CDR3 contains 13 residues. V lost 4 bases and J 2 bases, leaving 9 bases between the germline ends. CDR3 sequence: CASSRQPQETQYF. In nucleotides, the CDR3 is TGCGCCAGCAGCCGACAGCCGCAAGAGACCCAGTACTTC.

The chain recombines TRBV15 with TRBJ2-7; TRBD1 agrees at 12 bases. This CDR3 region has 15 residues. The ends lost 5 bases at V and 7 bases at J; junction bases unmatched: 9. Germline CDR1 reads LNHNV; CDR2 reads YYDKDF (reference sequence). For the CDR3, the DNA is TGTGCCACCAGCGAGTCCGGGACAGGGGGCTTTGAGCAGTACTTC. It translates to CATSESGTGGFEQYF.

This clone was recorded once. The chain carries TRBV6-6 and TRBJ2-5, with D possibly matching TRBD1 (6 bases). CDR3 length: 11 residues. Germline loops: CDR1 MNHNY, CDR2 SVGAGI (reference sequence). The V end was cut by 6 bases, the J end by 4 bases, with 6 bases between. For the CDR3, the DNA is TGTGCCAGCAGCAGGGGAGAGACCCAGTACTTC. Translation: CASSRGETQYF.

This rearrangement joins TRBV28 to TRBJ1-1, with no clear D. Trimming cost V 6 bases and J 4 bases, with 12 bases left between them. Germline CDR1 reads MDHEN; CDR2 reads SYDVKM. The CDR3 is 13 amino acids. CDR3 coding DNA: TGTGCCAGCAGCCGCGACATAACCACTGAAGCTTTCTTT. This translates into CASSRDITTEAFF.

The gene calls are TRBV6-6 and TRBJ2-3; TRBD1 is a possible D gene (6 bases). There are 14 residues in the CDR3. Between the trimmed V and J ends, which lost 8 bases and 2 bases, there was a span of 14 bases. The germline gives CDR1 MNHNY, CDR2 SVGAGI (reference sequence). The CDR3 loop is CASSGQRFTDTQYF. DNA of the CDR3: TGTGCCAGCTCTGGACAGCGTTTCACAGATACGCAGTATTTT.

A remark on this clone: This could be a read error, since a much larger clone is one nucleotide away. The same CDR3 can be traced to other DNA sequences in this sample. The J gene is TRBJ2-3, the V gene TRBV2, with D unclear. Trimming shortened V by 6 bases and J by 5 bases, and 6 bases separated the two germline ends. Per the germline V gene, CDR1 is SNHLY and CDR2 is FYNNEI. The CDR3 loop spans 11 amino acids. The CDR3 bases are TGTGCCAGCAGCGTAGGAGATACGCAGTATTTT. Amino acids: CASSVGDTQYF.

J is TRBJ1-2 and V is TRBV7-9, with D uncertain. The ends were cut back, 5 bases at V and 1 base at J, with 8 bases in the middle. The CDR3 length is 13 residues. Germline lookup yields CDR1 SEHNR and CDR2 FQNEAQ (reference sequence). The CDR3, as DNA: TGTGCCAGCAGCGCCTCCAATAACTATGGCTACACCTTC. Residues: CASSASNNYGYTF.

As regards this clone: The same CDR3 also results from other DNA sequences found in this sample. The chain couples TRBV2 to TRBJ2-1, with 8 bases lining up with TRBD1. The CDR3 contains 14 residues. V shed 4 bases and J 4 bases; nucleotides not matched to a gene: 3. CDR1 is SNHLY, CDR2 FYNNEI, per germline. CDR3 DNA: TGTGCCAGCAGTGGGGACAGGTTTTACAATGAGCAGTTCTTC. As protein: CASSGDRFYNEQFF.

V usage is TRBV19 and J usage is TRBJ2-1; 7 nucleotides align to TRBD1. The V segment lost 7 bases and the J segment 9 bases; nucleotides outside the gene matches: 12. The germline V gene encodes CDR1 LNHDA and CDR2 SQIVND (reference sequence). This CDR3 comprises 14 residues. This CDR3 is CASTRTGAISEQFF. The CDR3 bases are TGTGCCAGTACCCGGACAGGTGCAATTAGTGAGCAGTTCTTC.

This clone was observed at least ten times. The gene calls are TRBV28 and TRBJ2-7; D call uncertain. Germline V gives CDR1 MDHEN, CDR2 SYDVKM. There are 13 residues in the CDR3. V lost 5 bases to trimming and J lost 3 bases, with 11 bases between them. CDR3 region: CASSPPNNYEQYF. The CDR3, as DNA: TGTGCCAGCAGTCCTCCGAATAACTACGAGCAGTACTTC. Full variable domain (remainder filled in from reference TRBV28 and TRBJ2-7): DVKVTQSSRYLVKRTGEKVFLECVQDMDHENMFWYRQDPGLGLRLIYFSYDVKMKEKGDIPEGYSVSREKKERFSLILESASTNQTSMYLCASSPPNNYEQYFGPGTRLTVT.

The chain has TRBV14 and TRBJ2-1; D might be TRBD1 (5 bases). Trimming pared 3 bases from V and 7 bases from J, leaving 13 bases between. From germline, CDR1 is SGHDN and CDR2 FVKESK. This CDR3 is 14 amino acids long. CDR3 region: CASSHGRATNEQFF. The CDR3 nucleotides are TGTGCCAGCAGCCACGGCAGGGCGACGAATGAGCAGTTCTTC.

The V and J genes are TRBV15 and TRBJ2-1, with 7 bases that match TRBD2. V was clipped by 8 bases and J by 11 bases; unmatched bases: 12. This CDR3 has 13 amino acids. Germline CDR1 LNHNV, CDR2 YYDKDF (reference sequence). The CDR3 loop reads CATGRAGAMKQFF. For the CDR3, the DNA is TGTGCCACCGGACGGGCGGGAGCAATGAAGCAGTTCTTC.

The V and J genes are TRBV6-1 and TRBJ2-1, with 9 bases lining up with TRBD1. The CDR3 is 14 residues long. The germline V gene encodes CDR1 MNHNS and CDR2 SASEGT. V lost 6 bases and J lost 8; bases outside the gene matches: 8. The CDR3 loop is CASRSRDRVDEQFF. The CDR3 bases are TGTGCCAGCAGGTCCCGGGACAGGGTAGATGAGCAGTTCTTC.

The chain couples TRBV30 to TRBJ1-2; TRBD1 agrees at 8 bases. J gave up 6 bases and V 0 bases, and 0 bases lay outside the gene matches. Germline V gene data show CDR1 as GTSNPN and CDR2 as SVGIG (reference sequence). The CDR3 spans 12 residues. The CDR3 reads CAWSVTGDGYTF. The CDR3 DNA follows: TGTGCCTGGAGTGTGACAGGGGATGGCTACACCTTC.

This chain links TRBV4-2 with TRBJ2-3; no firm D call. This CDR3 comprises 14 residues. The germline V gene encodes CDR1 LGHNA and CDR2 YNFKEQ. V dropped 4 bases and J dropped 3 bases, with 11 bases sitting between them. The CDR3, as DNA: TGTGCCAGCAGCCCAACCCGGTTTACAGATACGCAGTATTTT. Protein: CASSPTRFTDTQYF.

This clone was counted once. This chain joins TRBV5-1 and TRBJ1-4; D is perhaps TRBD1 (6 bases). Between the trimmed V and J ends, which lost 7 bases and 6 bases, there was a span of 16 bases. CDR1 is SGHRS, CDR2 YFSETQ, per germline. The CDR3 runs 14 residues. Here the CDR3 DNA reads TGCGCCAGCCAACAGGGCAACACTGATGAAAAACTGTTTTTT. Translation gives CASQQGNTDEKLFF.

This clone was detected only a few times. The chain is built from TRBV30 and TRBJ2-3; tentative D call: TRBD1 (6 bases). The germline V and J ends were trimmed by 7 bases and 8 bases, with 13 bases remaining between them. There are 11 residues in the CDR3. Germline loops: CDR1 GTSNPN, CDR2 SVGIG (reference sequence). The CDR3 DNA reads as TGTGCCTCATCACAGGGTTCTACGCAGTATTTT. As protein: CASSQGSTQYF.

The rearrangement links TRBV27 to TRBJ2-7, with D perhaps being TRBD1 or TRBD2 (5 bases each). The CDR3 is made up of 16 amino acids. V shed 5 bases and J shed 6 bases, with 23 bases lying between them. The germline V gene has CDR1 MNHEY and CDR2 SMNVEV (reference sequence). The CDR3, as DNA: TGTGCCAGCAGTCTGAGGGGAAGAACGGACTTCCGCGAGCAGTACTTC. It translates to CASSLRGRTDFREQYF.

V is TRBV7-9 and J is TRBJ2-7; 7 bases line up with TRBD1. Germline-derived CDR1 and CDR2 are SEHNR and FQNEAQ (reference sequence). This CDR3 region has 16 residues. V lost 1 base, J lost 0 bases, and 6 bases stayed unmatched. CDR3 in DNA: TGTGCCAGCAGCTTAGTGGGGGACAGTCTCTCCTACGAGCAGTACTTC. It translates to CASSLVGDSLSYEQYF.